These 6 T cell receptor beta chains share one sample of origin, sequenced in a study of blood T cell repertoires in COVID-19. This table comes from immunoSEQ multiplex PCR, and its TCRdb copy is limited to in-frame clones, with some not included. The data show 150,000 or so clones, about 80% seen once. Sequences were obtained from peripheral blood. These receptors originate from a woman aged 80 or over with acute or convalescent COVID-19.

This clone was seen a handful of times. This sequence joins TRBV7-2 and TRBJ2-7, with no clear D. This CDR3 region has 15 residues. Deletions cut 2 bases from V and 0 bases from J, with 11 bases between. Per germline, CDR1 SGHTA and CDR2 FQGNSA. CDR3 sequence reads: CASSLFADISYEQYF. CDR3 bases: TGTGCCAGCAGCTTATTCGCCGACATCTCCTACGAGCAGTACTTC.

The CDR3 DNA is TGTGCCAGCAGCCAAGGGGATCCGGGACAGATTATGGTGGAGACCCAGTACTTC. Translation: CASSQGDPGQIMVETQYF. V usage is TRBV3-1 (or the pseudogene TRBV3-2) and J usage is TRBJ2-5, with TRBD1 matching 7 bases. V was pared by 1 base and J by 5 bases, with 16 bases of the junction left unmatched. CDR1 LGHDT and CDR2 YNNKEL come from the germline V gene (reference sequence). This CDR3 is 18 amino acids long.

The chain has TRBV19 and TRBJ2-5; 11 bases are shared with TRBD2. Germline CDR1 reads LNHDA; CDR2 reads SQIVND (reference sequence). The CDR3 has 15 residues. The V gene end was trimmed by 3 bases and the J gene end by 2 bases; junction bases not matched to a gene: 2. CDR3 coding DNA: TGTGCCAGTAGTATTAGCGGGAGGGGGCAAGAGACCCAGTACTTC. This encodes CASSISGRGQETQYF.

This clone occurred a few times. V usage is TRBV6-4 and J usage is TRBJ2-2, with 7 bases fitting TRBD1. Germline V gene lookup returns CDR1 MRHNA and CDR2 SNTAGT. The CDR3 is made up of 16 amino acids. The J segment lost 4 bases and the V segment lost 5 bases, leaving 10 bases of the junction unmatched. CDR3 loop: CASSLSGTAVTGELFF. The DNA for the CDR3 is TGTGCCAGCAGTCTCTCCGGGACAGCCGTCACCGGGGAGCTGTTTTTT.

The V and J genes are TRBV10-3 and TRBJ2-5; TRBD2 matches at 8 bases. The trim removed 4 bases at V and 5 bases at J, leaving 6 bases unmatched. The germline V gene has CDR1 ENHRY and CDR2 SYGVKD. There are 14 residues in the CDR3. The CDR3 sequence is CAISGTSQRETQYF. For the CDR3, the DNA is TGTGCCATCAGTGGGACTAGCCAACGGGAGACCCAGTACTTC.

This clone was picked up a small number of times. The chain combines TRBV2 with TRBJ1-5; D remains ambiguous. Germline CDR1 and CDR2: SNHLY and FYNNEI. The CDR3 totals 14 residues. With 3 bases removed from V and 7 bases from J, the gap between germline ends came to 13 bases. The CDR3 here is CASSDRGVGQPQHF. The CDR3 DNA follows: TGTGCCAGCAGTGACCGCGGGGTAGGCCAGCCCCAGCATTTT.